This T cell receptor beta chain was identified in a study of blood T cell repertoires in COVID-19. Study-wide background: The cDNA or gDNA used as material had been derived from T cells, B-cell-depleted T cells, or PBMCs.

TCRdb's table, derived via immunoSEQ multiplex PCR, lists solely in-frame clones and lacks some. The sample records about 130,000 clones, roughly 80% being singletons. This CDR3 has 13 amino acids. The trim removed 5 bases at V and 3 bases at J, leaving 4 bases unmatched. The V gene is TRBV12-3 or TRBV12-4, the J gene TRBJ2-7; 7 bases map to TRBD1. Source material: PBMCs or T cells enriched from blood (not recorded which). The clonotype originates from a man aged 50 to 60 who had recovered from COVID-19. The CDR3, as DNA: TGTGCCAGCAGTCCGACAGGGTACTACGAGCAGTACTTC. Residues: CASSPTGYYEQYF.